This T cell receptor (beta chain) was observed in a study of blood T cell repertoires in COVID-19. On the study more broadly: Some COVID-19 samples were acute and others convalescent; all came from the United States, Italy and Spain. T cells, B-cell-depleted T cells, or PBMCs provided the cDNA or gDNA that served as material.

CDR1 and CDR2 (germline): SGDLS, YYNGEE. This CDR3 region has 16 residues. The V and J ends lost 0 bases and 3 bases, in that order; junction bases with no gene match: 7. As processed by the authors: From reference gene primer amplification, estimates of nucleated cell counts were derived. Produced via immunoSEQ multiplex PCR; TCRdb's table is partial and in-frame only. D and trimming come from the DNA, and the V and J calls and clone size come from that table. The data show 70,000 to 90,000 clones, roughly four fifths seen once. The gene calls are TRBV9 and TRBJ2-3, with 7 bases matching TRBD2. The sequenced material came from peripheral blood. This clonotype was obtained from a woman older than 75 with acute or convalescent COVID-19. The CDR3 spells CASSVGDGRTTDTQYF. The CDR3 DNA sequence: TGTGCCAGCAGCGTAGGTGACGGGAGGACGACAGATACGCAGTATTTT. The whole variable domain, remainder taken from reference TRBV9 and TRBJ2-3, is DSGVTQTPKHLITATGQRVTLRCSPRSGDLSVYWYQQSLDQGLQFLIQYYNGEERAKGNILERFSAQQFPDLHSELNLSSLELGDSALYFCASSVGDGRTTDTQYFGPGTRLTVL.